This T cell receptor (beta chain) was captured by sequencing in a study of beta chain features in type 1 diabetes. Study overall: Across every sample, approximately 110,000,000 sorted cells were examined in total. Study-wide results and caveats: When Type 1 diabetes patients were examined, their TCRB CDR3s proved moderately but significantly shorter in all four CD4+ subsets. Researchers caution that PCR might favor shorter templates, equally among patients and controls. Naive, central memory and regulatory TCRB repertoires appeared more similar among patients than healthy donors.

This clone was detected only a few times. Antigen: not known. The sample carries other DNA sequences with the same CDR3. V was shortened by 2 bases and J by 0 bases, with 9 bases between the two germline ends. CDR3 length equals 15 residues. Germline V lookup: CDR1 SGHRS, CDR2 YFSETQ. Purities over 95% were achieved in all sorted populations. Expressed TCRB transcripts got sequenced, as all isolated RNA was reverse transcribed. Using immunoSEQ multiplex PCR, the repertoire was profiled, and TCRdb retains in-frame clones only, with some absent. The table records under 850,000 clones, 13% of them present only once.

The sequenced material came from naive CD4+ T cells from blood. The receptor was isolated from a man in his late teens or twenties with type 1 diabetes. V is TRBV5-1 and J is TRBJ2-1; possible D gene TRBD2, 5 bases. CDR3 DNA: TGCGCCAGCAGCTTAGACGGGGACTCCTACAATGAGCAGTTCTTC. Protein sequence: CASSLDGDSYNEQFF.